Below, 11 T cell receptor beta chains from the same sample are listed, as sequenced in a study of shared clonotypes between healthy human individuals. The method was immunoSEQ multiplex PCR; TCRdb's version includes in-frame clones alone and lacks a portion of them. The sample consists of about 2 million clones, about 95% of them appearing once. The sequenced sample was naive CD4+ T cells sorted from blood. The sample's subset: CD45RA+ positively selected. Receptor source: a man younger than 35 in good health.

The rearrangement joins TRBV7-2 to TRBJ2-3; TRBD2 might be the D (7 bases). V lost 5 bases and J lost 5, with 20 bases in between. The CDR3 has 16 residues. From germline, CDR1 is SGHTA and CDR2 FQGNSA. CDR3 bases: TGTGCCAGCAGCCACGGGGGGCTTGGGGTCAGAGATACGCAGTATTTT. It encodes CASSHGGLGVRDTQYF. Complete variable domain (other parts from reference TRBV7-2 and TRBJ2-3): GAGVSQSPSNKVTEKGKDVELRCDPISGHTALYWYRQSLGQGLEFLIYFQGNSAPDKSGLPSDRFSAERTGGSVSTLTIQRTQQEDSAVYLCASSHGGLGVRDTQYFGPGTRLTVL.

The chain joins TRBV7-2 to TRBJ2-7, with 9 bases aligning to TRBD1. Trimming cost V 5 bases and J 6 bases; bases outside gene matches: 8. Germline V gives CDR1 SGHTA, CDR2 FQGNSA. The CDR3 runs 14 residues. The CDR3 DNA reads as TGTGCCAGCAGCATAAAGGGACAGGGTGTCGAGCAGTACTTC. Protein sequence: CASSIKGQGVEQYF.

The gene calls are TRBV7-2 and TRBJ2-7, with unresolved D. The CDR3 length is 14 residues. V dropped 2 bases and J dropped 5 bases, with 13 bases sitting between them. Per germline, CDR1 SGHTA and CDR2 FQGNSA. The CDR3 protein is CASSLSQNPNEQYF. The CDR3, as DNA: TGTGCCAGCAGCTTATCGCAGAATCCCAACGAGCAGTACTTC.

V gene TRBV7-9 combines with J gene TRBJ2-5; D possibly corresponds to TRBD2 (6 bases). Germline V gives CDR1 SEHNR, CDR2 FQNEAQ (reference sequence). The CDR3 length is 17 residues. V lost 4 bases and J 2 bases, leaving 20 bases between the germline ends. The CDR3 nucleotides are TGTGCCAGCAGCTCCCCCGGCGCGGGGACCATTCAAGAGACCCAGTACTTC. Its translation is CASSSPGAGTIQETQYF.

This chain connects TRBV4-3 to TRBJ1-2, with 8 bases aligning to TRBD1. The CDR3 is 15 amino acids. V lost 4 bases to trimming and J lost 2 bases; unmatched junction nucleotides: 6. Per germline, CDR1 LGHNA and CDR2 YSLEER. CDR3 coding DNA: TGCGCCAGCAGCCCGTCGAACAGGGGGAACTATGGCTACACCTTC. Its protein product is CASSPSNRGNYGYTF.

The chain recombines TRBV19 with TRBJ1-4; 7 bases agree with TRBD1. CDR1 and CDR2 (germline): LNHDA, SQIVND (reference sequence). Trimming removed 5 bases from V and 2 bases from J; junction bases left unmatched: 5. The length of the CDR3 is 15 residues. This CDR3 is CASSPGGGTNEKLFF. CDR3 sequence (DNA): TGTGCCAGTAGTCCAGGGGGAGGCACTAATGAAAAACTGTTTTTT.

The chain carries TRBV6-1 and TRBJ2-7, with TRBD1 as a possible D gene (5 bases). Germline CDR1 is MNHNS and CDR2 is SASEGT. Between the trimmed V and J ends, which lost 1 base and 3 bases, there was a span of 10 bases. This CDR3 contains 14 residues. CDR3 residues: CASSEGGYIYEQYF. For the CDR3, the DNA is TGTGCCAGCAGTGAAGGGGGCTACATCTACGAGCAGTACTTC.

This clone was picked up one time. The V and J genes are TRBV6-1 and TRBJ2-5, with 8 bases matching TRBD1. With 7 bases clipped from V and 1 base from J, the junction kept 5 bases outside the gene matches. Germline assignment: CDR1 MNHNS and CDR2 SASEGT. CDR3 length: 14 amino acids. CDR3 DNA: TGTGCCAGCAATTTGGACAGGGCCCAAGAGACCCAGTACTTC. It yields the protein CASNLDRAQETQYF.

A remark on this clone: This same CDR3 is encoded by further DNA sequences in the sample. The chain couples TRBV20-1 to TRBJ1-1; D gene uncertain. The CDR3 covers 10 residues. CDR1 is DFQATT and CDR2 is SNEGSKA in the germline V gene (reference sequence). V lost 2 bases to trimming and J lost 5 bases, with 3 bases between them. CDR3 nucleotide sequence: TGCAGTGCTAGAAATACTGAAGCTTTCTTT. It is translated as CSARNTEAFF.

The chain carries TRBV19 and TRBJ2-7; D perhaps matches TRBD2 (6 bases). Germline V gene data show CDR1 as LNHDA and CDR2 as SQIVND (reference sequence). Trimming removed 3 bases from V and 7 bases from J, with 16 bases in between. The CDR3 is 14 residues long. CDR3: CASSIPTAGGEQYF. The CDR3 DNA reads TGTGCCAGTAGTATCCCGACGGCCGGGGGAGAGCAGTACTTC.

This clone has a count of ten or more. Other DNA sequences within the sample encode an identical CDR3. The chain has TRBV9 and TRBJ1-3; D not certain. Looked up from germline, CDR1 is SGDLS and CDR2 is YYNGEE. V lost 0 bases, J lost 0 bases, and 16 bases lay in between. The CDR3 covers 18 residues. CDR3 loop: CASSVDSGGGDSGNTIYF. The CDR3 DNA reads TGTGCCAGCAGCGTAGATTCGGGCGGTGGAGACTCTGGAAACACCATATATTTT.